Below, 30 T cell receptor beta chains from the same sample are listed, as sequenced in a study of CD8 T cells in Susac syndrome. RNA, at about 0.45 to 1 ug, was reverse transcribed with random hexamers. TCRdb reanalysed the immunoSEQ multiplex PCR reads using MiXCR and keeps one entry per CDR3 protein. The sample holds about 120,000 distinct CDR3 sequences, 80% to 95% seen once. Specimen: CD4+ T cells from PBMCs. Receptors were obtained from a human donor in good health.

The rearrangement uses TRBV12-3 or TRBV12-4 and TRBJ2-3, with D tentatively TRBD2 (5 bases). This CDR3 has 18 amino acids. V dropped 2 bases and J dropped 3 bases, with 21 bases sitting between them. CDR3 loop: CASSLYRPGGLGTDTQYF. The CDR3 region has the DNA TGTGCCAGCAGTTTATACCGTCCCGGCGGGCTAGGGACAGATACGCAGTATTTT.

V is TRBV6-2 or TRBV6-3 and J is TRBJ1-5; no clear D. Trimming removed 6 bases from V and 7 bases from J, with 19 bases in between. This CDR3 spans 15 amino acids. Germline assignment: CDR1 MNHEY and CDR2 SVGEGT. In DNA, the CDR3 is TGTGCCAGCAGACATTCTTCGGGGAATGGACAGCCCCAGCATTTT. It codes for CASRHSSGNGQPQHF.

The J gene is TRBJ2-3, the V gene TRBV18, with 7 bases aligning to TRBD1. Germline CDR1 reads KGHSH; CDR2 reads LQKENI. The length of the CDR3 is 14 residues. After removal of 3 bases from V and 5 bases from J, the junction contained 5 bases not matched to a gene. The CDR3 bases are TGTGCCAGCTCACCGCAAACAGGGGAAGATACGCAGTATTTT. It specifies CASSPQTGEDTQYF.

This chain links TRBV4-1 with TRBJ2-1; 10 bases map to TRBD2. The CDR3 runs to 16 residues. Germline CDR1 is MGHRA and CDR2 is YSYEKL. The V and J ends lost 4 bases and 11 bases, in that order; junction bases with no gene match: 14. The CDR3 loop reads CASSPTAGGNTMKQFF. CDR3 DNA sequence: TGCGCCAGCAGCCCTACAGCGGGAGGGAATACAATGAAGCAGTTCTTC.

The V and J genes are TRBV14 and TRBJ1-1; D gene unclear. The CDR3 has 10 amino acids. Germline loops: CDR1 SGHDN, CDR2 FVKESK. Trimming pared 3 bases from V and 11 bases from J, leaving 7 bases between. The CDR3 region has the DNA TGTGCCAGCAGCCAGCGGGATGCTTTCTTT. Protein product: CASSQRDAFF. The full variable domain, in which reference TRBV14 and TRBJ1-1 provide the parts outside the CDR3, is EAGVTQFPSHSVIEKGQTVTLRCDPISGHDNLYWYRRVMGKEIKFLLHFVKESKQDESGMPNNRFLAERTGGTYSTLKVQPAELEDSGVYFCASSQRDAFFGQGTRLTVV.

The J gene is TRBJ2-2, the V gene TRBV9, with D hard to call. V shed 6 bases and J shed 5 bases, with 11 bases lying between them. Germline CDR1 and CDR2: SGDLS and YYNGEE. This CDR3 has 13 amino acids. CDR3 protein: CASTLHKTGELFF. For the CDR3, the DNA is TGTGCCAGCACCCTCCATAAAACCGGGGAGCTGTTTTTT.

The rearrangement links TRBV5-1 to TRBJ2-5, with 9 bases lining up with TRBD2. The CDR3 extends over 13 amino acids. Germline assignment: CDR1 SGHRS and CDR2 YFSETQ. J gave up 5 bases and V 4 bases, and 3 bases lay outside the gene matches. In DNA form, the CDR3 reads TGCGCCAGCAGCGGGACTAGCAGGGAGACCCAGTACTTC. Its translation: CASSGTSRETQYF.

The genes are TRBV18 and TRBJ1-4; D might be TRBD1 (5 bases). The CDR3 totals 14 residues. Germline assignment: CDR1 KGHSH and CDR2 LQKENI. The V gene lost 6 bases and the J gene lost 5 bases, with 13 bases spanning the gap. The CDR3 coding sequence is TGTGCCAGCTCGCCCGGGACGTTCAATGAAAAACTGTTTTTT. Its translation is CASSPGTFNEKLFF.

The V call is TRBV6-5, the J call TRBJ1-2; D may be TRBD1 (5 bases). Germline V gene lookup returns CDR1 MNHEY and CDR2 SVGAGI. The V end was cut by 3 bases, the J end by 0 bases, with 17 bases between. This CDR3 region has 17 residues. As DNA, the CDR3 is TGTGCCAGCAGTTATTCGTTCAGGGCCATAGCTAACTATGGCTACACCTTC. It encodes CASSYSFRAIANYGYTF.

The chain uses TRBV7-6 and TRBJ1-1; D remains ambiguous. CDR1 is SGHVS and CDR2 is FNYEAQ in the germline V gene. The CDR3 is 13 residues long. The germline V and J ends were trimmed by 5 bases and 1 base, with 8 bases remaining between them. DNA for the CDR3: TGTGCCAGCAGCGAAGGACGGAACACTGAAGCTTTCTTT. As protein: CASSEGRNTEAFF. The variable domain in full, with the rest retrieved from reference TRBV7-6 and TRBJ1-1, is GAGVSQSPRYKVTKRGQDVALRCDPISGHVSLYWYRQALGQGPEFLTYFNYEAQQDKSGLPNDRFSAERPEGSISTLTIQRTEQRDSAMYRCASSEGRNTEAFFGQGTRLTVV.

The chain combines TRBV20-1 with TRBJ2-3; weak D call: TRBD2 (5 bases). This CDR3 contains 14 residues. Trimming took 2 bases from V and 4 from J, leaving 13 bases between them. Germline V gives CDR1 DFQATT, CDR2 SNEGSKA (reference sequence). CDR3 residues: CSARWTLAPDTQYF. DNA of the CDR3: TGCAGTGCTAGATGGACTCTCGCCCCAGATACGCAGTATTTT.

This chain uses TRBV2 with TRBJ1-2; maybe TRBD1 (6 bases). Looked up from germline, CDR1 is SNHLY and CDR2 is FYNNEI. The V end was cut by 6 bases, the J end by 6 bases, with 17 bases between. CDR3 length: 14 amino acids. The CDR3 nucleotides read TGTGCCAGCAGCCCCATTATCGCAGGGGATGGCTACACCTTC. Amino acid sequence: CASSPIIAGDGYTF.

This clonotype is a singleton in its sample. DNA for the CDR3: TGTGCCAGCAGTTTAAGGGACGAGCAGTACTTC. Protein: CASSLRDEQYF. The chain employs TRBV28 and TRBJ2-7; D unclear. The CDR3 runs to 11 residues. With 2 bases removed from V and 5 bases from J, the gap between germline ends came to 4 bases. Per the germline V gene, CDR1 is MDHEN and CDR2 is SYDVKM. Based on the CDR3 plus reference TRBV28 and TRBJ2-7, the full variable domain is DVKVTQSSRYLVKRTGEKVFLECVQDMDHENMFWYRQDPGLGLRLIYFSYDVKMKEKGDIPEGYSVSREKKERFSLILESASTNQTSMYLCASSLRDEQYFGPGTRLTVT.

The chain carries TRBV6-2 or TRBV6-3 and TRBJ2-7; the D is unclear. Trimming removed 5 bases from V and 7 bases from J, with 18 bases in between. The CDR3 is 14 amino acids. From germline, CDR1 is MNHEY and CDR2 SVGEGT. CDR3 region: CASSTTGSVLEQYF. The CDR3 bases are TGTGCCAGCAGTACAACCGGGTCCGTATTAGAGCAGTACTTC.

This clonotype was recorded only once. V usage is TRBV7-2 and J usage is TRBJ1-1, with a weak D call TRBD1 (6 bases). Between the trimmed V and J ends, which lost 7 bases and 6 bases, there was a span of 21 bases. Germline V gives CDR1 SGHTA, CDR2 FQGNSA. The CDR3 is 15 residues long. The CDR3 reads CASTLNWGRLSEAFF. CDR3 nucleotide sequence: TGTGCCAGCACCCTTAATTGGGGGCGTCTGTCTGAAGCTTTCTTT.

This clonotype has just one count. The chain has TRBV5-6 and TRBJ1-6; no definite D call. V shed 10 bases and J shed 0 bases, with 14 bases lying between them. The CDR3 sequence is 15 residues long. The germline gives CDR1 SGHDT, CDR2 YYEEEE. The CDR3 DNA sequence: TGTGCCTCCTCGGCCGGCAGCTCCTATAATTCACCCCTCCACTTT. This codes for CASSAGSSYNSPLHF.

The CDR3 reads CASRGGLADTYEQYF. The CDR3 DNA reads TGTGCCAGCAGAGGCGGGCTAGCGGATACCTACGAGCAGTACTTC. The V and J genes are TRBV2 and TRBJ2-7, with 7 bases identical to TRBD2. The CDR3 extends over 15 amino acids. V was pared by 6 bases and J by 2 bases, with 10 bases of the junction left unmatched. Germline lookup yields CDR1 SNHLY and CDR2 FYNNEI.

This chain joins TRBV20-1 and TRBJ2-7; 9 bases are shared with TRBD1. The CDR3 has 15 amino acids. Germline trimming cut 0 bases from V and 2 bases from J; bases unmatched to any gene: 5. Germline V lookup: CDR1 DFQATT, CDR2 SNEGSKA (reference sequence). CDR3 residues: CSARDRDRDPYEQYF. Here the CDR3 DNA reads TGCAGTGCTAGAGATCGGGACAGGGACCCCTACGAGCAGTACTTC.

This chain uses TRBV6-5 with TRBJ2-7, with 10 positions matching TRBD2. Germline CDR1 and CDR2: MNHEY and SVGAGI. V lost 0 bases to trimming and J lost 2 bases; unmatched junction nucleotides: 10. There are 18 residues in the CDR3. The CDR3 bases are TGTGCCAGCAGTTACTCTTCCGGGCTAGCGGGGGAAGCCTACGAGCAGTACTTC. Protein sequence: CASSYSSGLAGEAYEQYF.

The chain employs TRBV5-1 and TRBJ2-3, with 7 bases lining up with TRBD2. The ends lost 0 bases at V and 4 bases at J; junction bases unmatched: 8. Germline-derived CDR1 and CDR2 are SGHRS and YFSETQ. The CDR3 has 16 residues. CDR3 amino acids: CASSLEGRGRADTQYF. Here the CDR3 DNA reads TGCGCCAGCAGCTTGGAGGGGAGGGGTCGCGCAGATACGCAGTATTTT.

The chain couples TRBV6-2 or TRBV6-3 to TRBJ2-2; 9 bases map to TRBD2. V lost 3 bases, J lost 0 bases, and 5 bases stayed unmatched. The germline V gene has CDR1 MNHEY and CDR2 SVGEGT. The CDR3 is made up of 17 amino acids. The CDR3: CASSYVAGGANTGELFF. In DNA form, the CDR3 reads TGTGCCAGCAGTTATGTCGCGGGGGGGGCGAACACCGGGGAGCTGTTTTTT.

The genes are TRBV3-1 and TRBJ2-7; 13 nucleotides agree with TRBD2. CDR3 size: 16 residues. The V segment lost 4 bases and the J segment 3 bases; nucleotides outside the gene matches: 6. Germline lookup yields CDR1 LGHDT and CDR2 YNNKEL (reference sequence). Here the CDR3 reads CASSPGGTSGVYEQYF. DNA for the CDR3: TGTGCCAGCAGCCCGGGTGGGACTAGCGGGGTCTACGAGCAGTACTTC.

The chain combines TRBV11-2 with TRBJ2-4; 9 bases align to TRBD2. Per germline, CDR1 SGHAT and CDR2 FQNNGV. CDR3 length equals 15 residues. The junction had 3 bases not matched to a gene; V was cut back by 0 bases and J by 6 bases. CDR3 protein: CASSLDSGRGNIQYF. In DNA, the CDR3 is TGTGCCAGCAGCTTAGATAGCGGGAGAGGAAACATTCAGTACTTC.

This chain links TRBV28 with TRBJ2-7; 7 nucleotides line up with TRBD1. Trimming took 8 bases from V and 6 from J; bases not matched to a gene: 10. This CDR3 is 13 amino acids long. The germline V gene has CDR1 MDHEN and CDR2 SYDVKM. The CDR3 region has the DNA TGTGCCAGCGGACAGGCAAACCCCTTCGAGCAGTACTTC. Its protein is CASGQANPFEQYF.

This chain uses TRBV3-1 with TRBJ1-2, with 8 bases identical to TRBD1. Trimming cost V 6 bases and J 6 bases; bases outside gene matches: 3. The CDR3 extends over 12 amino acids. Per germline, CDR1 LGHDT and CDR2 YNNKEL (reference sequence). CDR3 coding DNA: TGTGCCAGCAGGCGACAGGGGCATGGCTACACCTTC. Translated, it gives CASRRQGHGYTF.

The rearrangement joins TRBV5-1 to TRBJ1-2; no clear D gene. V dropped 0 bases and J dropped 4 bases, with 13 bases sitting between them. This CDR3 has 15 residues. The germline V gene encodes CDR1 SGHRS and CDR2 YFSETQ. This chain's CDR3 is CASSLEVPESYGYTF. The DNA for the CDR3 is TGCGCCAGCAGCTTGGAGGTCCCGGAGAGCTATGGCTACACCTTC.

The chain employs TRBV7-3 and TRBJ1-3; 11 bases are shared with TRBD1. The V segment lost 8 bases and the J segment 0 bases; nucleotides outside the gene matches: 9. The CDR3 consists of 17 residues. CDR1 is SGHTA and CDR2 is FQGTGA in the germline V gene. CDR3 bases: TGTGCCAGCCCGGACAGGGGGCTTCACCGCTCTGGAAACACCATATATTTT. Encoded protein: CASPDRGLHRSGNTIYF.

The chain employs TRBV7-9 and TRBJ2-7; no firm D call. The V and J ends lost 3 bases and 2 bases respectively, with 8 bases between them. The CDR3 extends over 13 amino acids. The V gene's germline CDR1 is SEHNR and CDR2 FQNEAQ (reference sequence). The CDR3 DNA sequence: TGTGCCAGCAGCTTGTCTAATCCCTACGAGCAGTACTTC. Protein: CASSLSNPYEQYF.

This chain connects TRBV6-2 or TRBV6-3 to TRBJ2-1, with unresolved D. Looked up from germline, CDR1 is MNHEY and CDR2 is SVGEGT. CDR3 length equals 11 residues. V lost 8 bases, J lost 4 bases, and 6 bases lay in between. CDR3 loop: CASGPYNEQFF. CDR3 nucleotides: TGTGCCAGCGGACCTTACAATGAGCAGTTCTTC.

V usage is TRBV20-1 and J usage is TRBJ1-5; D ambiguous. V was pared by 2 bases and J by 7 bases, with 9 bases between. This CDR3 has 12 residues. CDR1 and CDR2 (germline): DFQATT, SNEGSKA (reference sequence). Here the CDR3 DNA reads TGCAGTGCTAGAATCGTCGGCCAGCCCCAGCATTTT. As protein: CSARIVGQPQHF.